This TCR beta chain derives from a study of blood T cells in healthy people across ages. Combining a sample-barcoded 5' primer with a J-beta primer mix, a second PCR ran for about 6 to 12 cycles. A single record per CDR3 protein comes from TCRdb applying MiXCR to the 5' RACE reads. The top ten hold about 4% of the sample, which has about 1.5 million distinct CDR3 sequences, roughly 43% seen once. V was clipped by 3 bases and J by 6 bases, with 5 bases between them. The CDR3 extends over 11 amino acids. Sequenced: blood. The sequence derives from a woman aged 18-29 years in good health. The chain recombines TRBV12-3 or TRBV12-4 with TRBJ1-2; D not resolved. This CDR3 is CASSFFDGYTF. The CDR3 coding sequence is TGTGCCAGCAGTTTCTTCGATGGCTACACCTTC.